This T cell receptor beta chain was identified during a study of CD8+CD57+ T cells in acquired aplastic anemia. In the study overall: Recorded DNA amounts for sorted CD4+ and CD8+ cells had an average of approximately 2.9 ug. General study results and limits: The study identified around 28 CD8+ CDR3 sequences shared by patients and controls.

Germline CDR1 reads MNHNS; CDR2 reads SASEGT. V was shortened by 6 bases and J by 0 bases, with 12 bases between the two germline ends. This CDR3 spans 16 amino acids. In this sample, this clonotype turned up a few times. No antigen is known for it. It was genomic DNA that served as the template for profiling TCR beta VDJ and CDR3. TCRdb fed the reads into MiXCR, producing one record per CDR3 protein. The profile shows hundreds of thousands of distinct CDR3 sequences, roughly 68% of them singletons. The V gene is TRBV6-1, the J gene TRBJ2-6; D is undetermined. Sequencing input: sorted CD4+, CD8+, or CD8+CD57+ T cells (not recorded which) from PBMCs. This receptor was obtained from a human donor in good health, serving as a control. The CDR3 coding sequence is TGTGCCAGCAGAGGTCAGGCCTTCTCTGGGGCCAACGTCCTGACTTTC. Amino acid sequence: CASRGQAFSGANVLTF.